The T cell receptor (beta chain) described here comes from a study of identical twins. Points from the study as a whole: Out-of-frame alpha sequences that twins shared showed excess low generation probability. Out-of-frame sharing of TCR alpha in monozygotic twins was underestimated by models.

It was template switching that added a universal primer site, and there were unique molecular identifiers on the cDNA. TCRdb recomputed calls from the 5' RACE reads with MiXCR, one row per CDR3 protein. The table has 400,000 to 650,000 distinct CDR3 sequences, around 20% seen once. As concerns this clonotype: Antigen unknown.

The CDR3 is 14 residues long. The V segment lost 3 bases and the J segment 6 bases; nucleotides outside the gene matches: 7. Germline V gene data show CDR1 as KGHSH and CDR2 as LQKENI. The data also belong to a second study, concerning T cells expressing NK-cell markers. That investigation notes: HCMV seropositivity characterized most of the eight sequenced donors, and seronegativity one.

This chain links TRBV18 with TRBJ1-2, with 7 nucleotides matching TRBD1. Sample: CD4+ T cells sorted from blood. This clonotype was obtained from a woman aged 18 to 35 in good health. CDR3 protein: CASSPGQDLHGYTF. The DNA of the CDR3 is TGTGCCAGCTCACCCGGACAGGACCTGCATGGCTACACCTTC.